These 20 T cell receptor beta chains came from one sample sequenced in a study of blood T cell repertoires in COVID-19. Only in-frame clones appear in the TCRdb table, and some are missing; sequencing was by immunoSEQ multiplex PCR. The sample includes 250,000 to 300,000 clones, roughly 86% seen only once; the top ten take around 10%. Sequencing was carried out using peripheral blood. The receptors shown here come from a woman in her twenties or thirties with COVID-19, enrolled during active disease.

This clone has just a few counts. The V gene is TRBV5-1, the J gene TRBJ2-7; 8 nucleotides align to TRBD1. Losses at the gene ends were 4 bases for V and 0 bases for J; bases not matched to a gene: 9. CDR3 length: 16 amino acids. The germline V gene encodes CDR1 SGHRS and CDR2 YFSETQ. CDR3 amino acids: CASSPGQGITSYEQYF. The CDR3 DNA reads TGCGCCAGCAGCCCCGGACAGGGAATAACCTCCTACGAGCAGTACTTC.

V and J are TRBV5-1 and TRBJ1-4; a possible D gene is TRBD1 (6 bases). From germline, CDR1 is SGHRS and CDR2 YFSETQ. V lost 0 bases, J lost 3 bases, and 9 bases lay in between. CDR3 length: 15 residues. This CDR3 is CASSLAGQSNEKLFF. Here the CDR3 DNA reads TGCGCCAGCAGCTTGGCTGGACAGTCTAATGAAAAACTGTTTTTT.

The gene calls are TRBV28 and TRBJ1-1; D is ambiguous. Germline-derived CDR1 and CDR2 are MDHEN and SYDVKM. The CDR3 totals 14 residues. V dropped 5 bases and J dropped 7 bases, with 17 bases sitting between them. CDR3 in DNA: TGTGCCAGCAGTCCCCCACACACTGGACTTGAAGCTTTCTTT. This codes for CASSPPHTGLEAFF.

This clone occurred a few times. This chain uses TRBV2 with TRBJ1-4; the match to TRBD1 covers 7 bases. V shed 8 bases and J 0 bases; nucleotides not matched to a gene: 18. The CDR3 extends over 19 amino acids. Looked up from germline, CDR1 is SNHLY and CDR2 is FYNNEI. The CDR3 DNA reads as TGTGCCAGCCATCTAATCCGGGACAGTCGAGGCTCAACTAATGAAAAACTGTTTTTT. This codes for CASHLIRDSRGSTNEKLFF.

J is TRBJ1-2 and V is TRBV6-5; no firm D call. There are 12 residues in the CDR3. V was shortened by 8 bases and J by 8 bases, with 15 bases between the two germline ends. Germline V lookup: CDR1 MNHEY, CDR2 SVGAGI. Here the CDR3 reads CASGPRSGGYTF. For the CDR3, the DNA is TGTGCCAGCGGCCCGCGGAGTGGAGGCTACACCTTC.

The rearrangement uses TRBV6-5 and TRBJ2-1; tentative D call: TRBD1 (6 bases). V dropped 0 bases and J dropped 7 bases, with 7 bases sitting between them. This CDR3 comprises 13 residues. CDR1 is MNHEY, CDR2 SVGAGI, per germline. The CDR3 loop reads CASSYSQGNEQFF. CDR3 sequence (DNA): TGTGCCAGCAGTTACTCTCAGGGGAATGAGCAGTTCTTC.

The CDR3 nucleotides read TGTGCCAGTAGTAGGACTAGCGGGTACAATGAGCAGTTCTTC. It yields the protein CASSRTSGYNEQFF. The V call is TRBV19, the J call TRBJ2-1; 11 bases align to TRBD2. The CDR3 spans 14 residues. V was clipped by 4 bases and J by 4 bases; unmatched bases: 0. CDR1 and CDR2 from the germline V gene are LNHDA and SQIVND (reference sequence).

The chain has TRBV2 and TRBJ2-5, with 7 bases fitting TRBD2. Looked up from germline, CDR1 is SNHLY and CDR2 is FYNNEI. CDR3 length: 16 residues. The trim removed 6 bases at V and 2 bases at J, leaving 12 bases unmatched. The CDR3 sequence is CASRRLAPRRQETQYF. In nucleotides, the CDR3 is TGTGCCAGCAGAAGACTAGCACCCCGTCGGCAAGAGACCCAGTACTTC. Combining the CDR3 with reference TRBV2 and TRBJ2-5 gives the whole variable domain EPEVTQTPSHQVTQMGQEVILRCVPISNHLYFYWYRQILGQKVEFLVSFYNNEISEKSEIFDDQFSVERPDGSNFTLKIRSTKLEDSAMYFCASRRLAPRRQETQYFGPGTRLLVL.

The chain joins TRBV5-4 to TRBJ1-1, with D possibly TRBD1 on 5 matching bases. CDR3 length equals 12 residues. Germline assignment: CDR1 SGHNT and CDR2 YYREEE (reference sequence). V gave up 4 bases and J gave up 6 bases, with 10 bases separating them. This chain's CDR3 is CASSPTGAEAFF. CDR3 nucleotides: TGTGCCAGCAGCCCTACGGGGGCTGAAGCTTTCTTT.

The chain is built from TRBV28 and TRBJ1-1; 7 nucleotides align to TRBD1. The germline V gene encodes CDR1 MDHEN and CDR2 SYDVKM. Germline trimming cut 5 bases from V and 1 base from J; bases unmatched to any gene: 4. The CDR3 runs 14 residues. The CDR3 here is CASSIQGGNTEAFF. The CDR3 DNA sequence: TGTGCCAGCAGTATCCAGGGGGGGAACACTGAAGCTTTCTTT.

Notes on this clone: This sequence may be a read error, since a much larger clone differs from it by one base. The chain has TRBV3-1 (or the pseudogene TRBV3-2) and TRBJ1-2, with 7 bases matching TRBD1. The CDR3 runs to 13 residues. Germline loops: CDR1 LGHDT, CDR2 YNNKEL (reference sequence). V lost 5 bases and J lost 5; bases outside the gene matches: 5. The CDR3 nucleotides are TGTGCCAGCAGCGCCGGGACAGTTTATGGCTACACCTTC. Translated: CASSAGTVYGYTF.

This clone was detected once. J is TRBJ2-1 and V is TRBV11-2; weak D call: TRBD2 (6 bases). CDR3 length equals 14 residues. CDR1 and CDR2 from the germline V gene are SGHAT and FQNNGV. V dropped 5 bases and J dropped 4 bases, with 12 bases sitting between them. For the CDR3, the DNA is TGTGCCAGCAGCCTTGGGGACTGGTACAATGAGCAGTTCTTC. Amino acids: CASSLGDWYNEQFF.

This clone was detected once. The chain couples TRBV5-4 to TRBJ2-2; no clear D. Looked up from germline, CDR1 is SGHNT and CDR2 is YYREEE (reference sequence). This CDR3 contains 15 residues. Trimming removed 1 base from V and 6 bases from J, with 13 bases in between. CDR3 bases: TGTGCCAGCAGCTTGAAAGCCACAGTCCCCGGGGAGCTGTTTTTT. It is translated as CASSLKATVPGELFF.

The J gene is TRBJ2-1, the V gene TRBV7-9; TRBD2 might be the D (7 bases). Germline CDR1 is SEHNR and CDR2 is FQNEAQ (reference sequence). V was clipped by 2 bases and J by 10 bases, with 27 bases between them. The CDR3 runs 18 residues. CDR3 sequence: CASSLRGGLPNPEGEQFF. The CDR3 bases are TGTGCCAGCAGCTTAAGGGGGGGACTACCAAACCCGGAGGGGGAGCAGTTCTTC. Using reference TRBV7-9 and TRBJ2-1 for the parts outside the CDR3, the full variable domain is DTGVSQNPRHKITKRGQNVTFRCDPISEHNRLYWYRQTLGQGPEFLTYFQNEAQLEKSRLLSDRFSAERPKGSFSTLEIQRTEQGDSAMYLCASSLRGGLPNPEGEQFFGPGTRLTVL.

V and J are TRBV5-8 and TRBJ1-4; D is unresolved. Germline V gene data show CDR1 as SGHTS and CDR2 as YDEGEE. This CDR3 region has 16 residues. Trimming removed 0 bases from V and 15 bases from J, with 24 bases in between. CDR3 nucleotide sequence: TGTGCCAGCAGCTTGGCCGGGATAGGGTTCGGAGAAGTATTGTTTTTT. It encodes CASSLAGIGFGEVLFF.

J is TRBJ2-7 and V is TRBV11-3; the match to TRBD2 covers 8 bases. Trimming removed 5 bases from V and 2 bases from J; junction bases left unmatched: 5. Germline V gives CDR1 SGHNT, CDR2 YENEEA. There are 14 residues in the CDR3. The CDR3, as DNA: TGTGCCAGCAGCGCTAGCGGGCTTACCTACGAGCAGTACTTC. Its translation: CASSASGLTYEQYF.

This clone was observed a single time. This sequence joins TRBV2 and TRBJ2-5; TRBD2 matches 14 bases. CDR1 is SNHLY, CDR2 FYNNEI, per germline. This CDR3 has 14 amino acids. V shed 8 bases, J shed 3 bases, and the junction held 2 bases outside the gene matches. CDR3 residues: CASGGLAGEETQYF. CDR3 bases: TGTGCCAGCGGGGGACTAGCGGGGGAAGAGACCCAGTACTTC. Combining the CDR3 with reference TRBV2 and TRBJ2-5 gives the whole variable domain EPEVTQTPSHQVTQMGQEVILRCVPISNHLYFYWYRQILGQKVEFLVSFYNNEISEKSEIFDDQFSVERPDGSNFTLKIRSTKLEDSAMYFCASGGLAGEETQYFGPGTRLLVL.

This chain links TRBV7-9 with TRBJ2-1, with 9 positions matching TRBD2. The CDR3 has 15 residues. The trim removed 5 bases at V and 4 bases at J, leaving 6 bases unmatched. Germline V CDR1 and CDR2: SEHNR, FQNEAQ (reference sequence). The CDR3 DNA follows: TGTGCCAGCAGCGAACTAGCGGGTCCATACAATGAGCAGTTCTTC. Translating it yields CASSELAGPYNEQFF.

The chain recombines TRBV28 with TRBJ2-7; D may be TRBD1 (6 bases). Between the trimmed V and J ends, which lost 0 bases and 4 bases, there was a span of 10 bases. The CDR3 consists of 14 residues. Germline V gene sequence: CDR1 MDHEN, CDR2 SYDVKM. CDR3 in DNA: TGTGCCAGCAGTTTATGGCAGGGGACGTACGAGCAGTACTTC. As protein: CASSLWQGTYEQYF.

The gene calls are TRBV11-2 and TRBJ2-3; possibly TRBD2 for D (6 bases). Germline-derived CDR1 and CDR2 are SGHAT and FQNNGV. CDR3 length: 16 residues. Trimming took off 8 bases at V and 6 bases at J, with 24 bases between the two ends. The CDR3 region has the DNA TGTGCCAGCCCTAGCGAGGGACGACCCCCTTACGATACGCAGTATTTT. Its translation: CASPSEGRPPYDTQYF. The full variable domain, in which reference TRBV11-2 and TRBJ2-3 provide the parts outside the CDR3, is EAGVAQSPRYKIIEKRQSVAFWCNPISGHATLYWYQQILGQGPKLLIQFQNNGVVDDSQLPKDRFSAERLKGVDSTLKIQPAKLEDSAVYLCASPSEGRPPYDTQYFGPGTRLTVL.